This T cell receptor (beta chain) was documented in a study of cytotoxic CD8 clonotypes in ibrutinib-treated CLL. The protocol was immunoSEQ multiplex PCR, while the TCRdb copy is restricted to in-frame clones and leaves out a portion. There are a few hundred thousand clones in the sample; 80% occur only once, and roughly 7% lies in the top ten. This CDR3 region has 13 residues. CDR1 SQVTM and CDR2 ANQGSEA come from the germline V gene. Unmatched junction bases numbered 5, after V lost 3 bases and J lost 8 bases. TCR beta libraries used 1.5 to 2.5 micrograms of genomic DNA from cryopreserved PBMCs. Study-level points and caveats: A difference in sampling times existed between sustained-remission and progressing patients. Public clonotypes were seen rarely and were contracted or stable on treatment. Clonality went higher at ibrutinib response and then dropped back toward baseline at progression.

Details on this clone: Its antigen is still unknown.

This material consisted of PBMCs, taken before ibrutinib treatment. The J gene is TRBJ2-1, the V gene TRBV29-1, with TRBD1 matching 9 bases. The receptor's source is a human donor with chronic lymphocytic leukemia. CDR3 nucleotide sequence: TGCAGCGTTGAGATTGGACAGGGGTATGAGCAGTTCTTC. Its translation is CSVEIGQGYEQFF.